This T cell receptor (beta chain) was identified in a study of T cells after yellow fever vaccination. Study information: SMART-Seq v4 Ultra Low Input served to prepare low-cell-number fractions. Study observations and caveats: Clones from primary vaccination mostly reappeared after the booster (around 96% CD4, around 90% CD8). Weaker overall was a secondary response that nonetheless peaked faster, on day 5 versus 15. High-abundance clonotypes from the bulk population could contaminate FACS-sorted repertoires.

Each CDR3 protein is one row after TCRdb ran MiXCR on the 5' RACE reads. This repertoire shows about 220,000 distinct CDR3 sequences, approximately 3% found once; its top ten account for approximately 3%. At least ten counts were recorded for this clonotype. Antigen: not known. Per the germline V gene, CDR1 is SGHTA and CDR2 is FQGNSA. The ends lost 2 bases at V and 7 bases at J; junction bases unmatched: 6. The CDR3 has 16 residues. The sample was CD4+ T cells sorted from PBMCs, taken 10 days after the yellow fever booster vaccination. The chain is built from TRBV7-2 and TRBJ2-1; 12 bases match TRBD2. The receptor's source is a man between 18 and 29 years old who received the YFV17D yellow fever vaccine. The CDR3 region has the DNA TGTGCCAGCAGCTTATCTAGCGGGGGGGCGCAGAATGAGCAGTTCTTC. It specifies CASSLSSGGAQNEQFF.